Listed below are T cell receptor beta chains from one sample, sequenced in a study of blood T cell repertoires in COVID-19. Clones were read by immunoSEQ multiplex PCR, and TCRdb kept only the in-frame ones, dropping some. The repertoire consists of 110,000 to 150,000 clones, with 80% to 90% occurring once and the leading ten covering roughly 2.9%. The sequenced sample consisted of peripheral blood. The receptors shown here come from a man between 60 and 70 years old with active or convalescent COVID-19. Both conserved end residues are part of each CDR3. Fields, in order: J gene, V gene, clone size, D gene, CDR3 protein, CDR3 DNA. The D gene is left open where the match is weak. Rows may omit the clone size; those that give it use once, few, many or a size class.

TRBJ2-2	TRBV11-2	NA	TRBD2	CASSLDLGGTGELFF	TGTGCCAGCAGCTTAGACTTGGGGGGGACTGGGGAGCTGTTTTTT
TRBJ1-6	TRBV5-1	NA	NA	CASSRGSGSYNSPLHF	TGCGCCAGCAGCCGTGGAAGCGGCTCCTATAATTCACCCCTCCACTTT
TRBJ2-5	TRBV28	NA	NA	CASSYGTTQETQYF	TGTGCCAGCAGCTACGGGACAACCCAAGAGACCCAGTACTTC
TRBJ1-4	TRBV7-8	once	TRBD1	CASSLDRVNEKLFF	TGTGCCAGCAGCTTGGACAGGGTTAATGAAAAACTGTTTTTT
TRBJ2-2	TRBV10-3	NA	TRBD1	CAIRTGPNTGELFF	TGTGCCATCAGGACAGGGCCGAACACCGGGGAGCTGTTTTTT
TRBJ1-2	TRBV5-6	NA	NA	CASSLMMAGTGGYTF	TGTGCCAGCAGCTTGATGATGGCGGGGACTGGTGGCTACACCTTC
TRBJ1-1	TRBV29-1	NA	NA	CSVSTGNTEAFF	TGCAGCGTGTCAACAGGGAACACTGAAGCTTTCTTT
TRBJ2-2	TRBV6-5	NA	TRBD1	CASSWDRGRGSGELFF	TGTGCCAGCAGTTGGGACAGGGGGCGAGGGTCCGGGGAGCTGTTTTTT
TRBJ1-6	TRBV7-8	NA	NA	CASSREGGYNSPLHF	TGTGCCAGCAGCCGAGAAGGGGGCTATAATTCACCCCTCCACTTT
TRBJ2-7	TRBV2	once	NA	CASGALYEQYF	TGTGCCAGCGGGGCCCTCTACGAGCAGTACTTC
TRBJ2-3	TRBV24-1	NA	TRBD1	CATRGQGVNTQYF	TGTGCCACCAGAGGACAGGGGGTAAATACGCAGTATTTT
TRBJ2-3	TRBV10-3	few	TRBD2	CAISEPRLAGKDTQYF	TGTGCCATCAGTGAGCCCCGACTAGCGGGAAAAGATACGCAGTATTTT
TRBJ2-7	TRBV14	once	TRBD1	CASSQARDRQYF	TGTGCCAGCAGCCAAGCAAGGGACAGGCAGTACTTC
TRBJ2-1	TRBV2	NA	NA	CASSGQGGIKQFF	TGTGCCAGCAGTGGACAGGGAGGTATAAAGCAGTTCTTC
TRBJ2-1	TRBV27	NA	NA	CASSWIGGEQFF	TGTGCCAGCAGTTGGATAGGCGGGGAGCAGTTCTTC
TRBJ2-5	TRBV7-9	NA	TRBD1	CASSLPPGQGEETQYF	TGTGCCAGCAGCTTACCCCCGGGACAGGGAGAAGAGACCCAGTACTTC
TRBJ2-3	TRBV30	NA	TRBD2	CAWSSSGNTDTQYF	TGTGCCTGGAGTTCGAGCGGGAACACAGATACGCAGTATTTT
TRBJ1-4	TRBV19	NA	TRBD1	CASSIDRGGEKLFF	TGTGCCAGTAGTATCGACAGGGGAGGAGAAAAACTGTTTTTT
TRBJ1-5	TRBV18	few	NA	CASSPAGGNQPQHF	TGTGCCAGCTCACCAGCAGGGGGCAATCAGCCCCAGCATTTT
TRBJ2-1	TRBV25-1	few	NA	CASSERQDYNEQFF	TGTGCCAGCAGTGAGCGTCAAGATTACAATGAGCAGTTCTTC
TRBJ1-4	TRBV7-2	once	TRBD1	CASSFGTGYSNEKLFF	TGTGCCAGCAGCTTCGGGACAGGATACTCTAATGAAAAACTGTTTTTT
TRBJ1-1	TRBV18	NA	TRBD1	CASSPREGAGNTEAFF	TGTGCCAGCTCACCACGCGAGGGGGCAGGGAACACTGAAGCTTTCTTT
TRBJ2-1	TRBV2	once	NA	CASSVQINSYNEQFF	TGTGCCAGCAGTGTACAAATAAACTCCTACAATGAGCAGTTCTTC
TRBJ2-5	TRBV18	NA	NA	CASSPVRETQYF	TGTGCCAGCTCACCCGTCAGGGAGACCCAGTACTTC
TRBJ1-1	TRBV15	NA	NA	CATSNPHIGGPTEAFF	TGTGCCACCAGCAACCCGCACATAGGGGGTCCCACTGAAGCTTTCTTT
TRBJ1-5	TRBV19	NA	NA	CASAQDNWRPQHF	TGTGCCAGTGCGCAGGACAACTGGCGGCCCCAGCATTTT
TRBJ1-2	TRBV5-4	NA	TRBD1	CASSFMSRGYGYTF	TGTGCCAGCAGCTTTATGAGCAGGGGGTATGGCTACACCTTC
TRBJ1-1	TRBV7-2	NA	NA	CASSAPLGVGRAFF	TGTGCCAGCAGCGCACCTCTAGGGGTGGGTCGAGCTTTCTTT
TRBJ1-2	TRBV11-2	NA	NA	CASSLTRGLSYGYTF	TGTGCCAGCTCCCTTACAAGGGGACTGAGCTATGGCTACACCTTC
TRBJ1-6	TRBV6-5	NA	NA	CASSQDFGSPLHF	TGTGCCAGCAGCCAGGACTTTGGTTCACCCCTCCACTTT
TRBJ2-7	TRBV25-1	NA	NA	CASSERSSRNYEQYF	TGTGCCAGCAGTGAAAGGTCTAGCCGGAACTACGAGCAGTACTTC
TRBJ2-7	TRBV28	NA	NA	CASSEGPSYEQYF	TGTGCCAGCAGTGAGGGTCCCTCCTACGAGCAGTACTTC
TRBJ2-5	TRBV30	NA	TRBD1	CAWARGGETQYF	TGTGCCTGGGCTAGAGGGGGCGAGACCCAGTACTTC
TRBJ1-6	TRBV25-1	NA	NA	CASSGTTANSPLHF	TGTGCCAGCAGTGGAACAACAGCAAATTCACCCCTCCACTTT
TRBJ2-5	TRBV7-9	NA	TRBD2	CASSSRPGLAEETQYF	TGTGCCAGCAGCTCACGCCCGGGACTAGCGGAGGAGACCCAGTACTTC
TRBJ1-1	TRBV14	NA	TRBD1	CASSPRQGSNTEAFF	TGTGCCAGCAGCCCTCGACAGGGATCGAACACTGAAGCTTTCTTT
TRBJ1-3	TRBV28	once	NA	CASSIQGNTIYF	TGTGCCAGCAGTATACAGGGAAACACCATATATTTT
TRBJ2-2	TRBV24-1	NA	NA	CATSVEGFTGTGELFF	TGTGCCACCAGTGTCGAGGGTTTTACCGGCACCGGGGAGCTGTTTTTT
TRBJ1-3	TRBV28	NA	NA	CASSLQYDSGNTIYF	TGTGCCAGCAGTTTACAGTACGACTCTGGAAACACCATATATTTT
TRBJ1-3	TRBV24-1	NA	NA	CATSDFPRWGGHSGNTIYF	TGTGCCACCAGTGATTTCCCTAGATGGGGAGGCCACTCTGGAAACACCATATATTTT
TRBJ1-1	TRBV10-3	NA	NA	CAIARGYSGGTEAFF	TGTGCCATCGCAAGGGGGTACAGCGGCGGCACTGAAGCTTTCTTT
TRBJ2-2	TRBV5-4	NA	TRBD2	CASSPRTSGGTGELFF	TGTGCCAGCAGCCCTCGGACTAGCGGGGGCACCGGGGAGCTGTTTTTT
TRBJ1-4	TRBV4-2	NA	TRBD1	CASSQGQGEGEKLFF	TGTGCCAGCAGCCAAGGACAGGGTGAGGGTGAAAAACTGTTTTTT
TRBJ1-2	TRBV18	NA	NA	CASSPSQGYTF	TGTGCCAGCTCACCTAGCCAGGGTTACACCTTC
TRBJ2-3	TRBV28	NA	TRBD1	CASGTGGADTQYF	TGTGCCAGCGGAACAGGGGGAGCAGATACGCAGTATTTT
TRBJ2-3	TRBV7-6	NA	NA	CAISRRFKDTQYF	TGTGCCATCTCTCGGAGATTCAAAGATACGCAGTATTTT
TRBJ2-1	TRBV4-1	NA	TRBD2	CASSPSGSSYNEQFF	TGCGCCAGCAGCCCCAGCGGGAGCTCCTACAATGAGCAGTTCTTC
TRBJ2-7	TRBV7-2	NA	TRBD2	CASSLMKASGSYEQYF	TGTGCCAGCAGCTTAATGAAAGCTAGCGGGAGCTACGAGCAGTACTTC
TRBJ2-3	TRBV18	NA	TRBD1	CASSPPGVDRAAQYF	TGTGCCAGCTCACCACCCGGGGTCGACAGGGCTGCGCAGTATTTT
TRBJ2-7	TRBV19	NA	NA	CASSVAGNRQNEQYF	TGTGCCAGTAGTGTGGCGGGGAACAGGCAGAACGAGCAGTACTTC